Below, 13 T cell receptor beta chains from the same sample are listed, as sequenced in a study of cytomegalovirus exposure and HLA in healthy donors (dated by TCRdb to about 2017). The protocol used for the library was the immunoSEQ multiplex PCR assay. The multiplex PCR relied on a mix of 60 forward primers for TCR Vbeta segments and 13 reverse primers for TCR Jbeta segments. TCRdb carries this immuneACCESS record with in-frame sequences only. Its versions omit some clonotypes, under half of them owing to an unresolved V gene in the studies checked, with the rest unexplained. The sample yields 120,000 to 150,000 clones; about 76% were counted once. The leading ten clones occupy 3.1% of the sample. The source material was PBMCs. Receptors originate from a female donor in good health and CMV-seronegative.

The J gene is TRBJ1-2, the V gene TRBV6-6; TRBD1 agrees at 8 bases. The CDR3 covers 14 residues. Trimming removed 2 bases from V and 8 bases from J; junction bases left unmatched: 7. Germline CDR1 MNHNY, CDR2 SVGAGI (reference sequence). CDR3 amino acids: CASSYGQGAKGYTF. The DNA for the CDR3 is TGTGCCAGCAGTTACGGGCAGGGGGCGAAGGGCTACACCTTC.

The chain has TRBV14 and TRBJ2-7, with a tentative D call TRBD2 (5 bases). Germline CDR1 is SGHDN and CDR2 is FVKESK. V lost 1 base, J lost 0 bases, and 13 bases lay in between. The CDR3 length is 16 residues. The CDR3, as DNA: TGTGCCAGCAGCCAAGGCAAGGGCCGGGGCTCCTACGAGCAGTACTTC. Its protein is CASSQGKGRGSYEQYF.

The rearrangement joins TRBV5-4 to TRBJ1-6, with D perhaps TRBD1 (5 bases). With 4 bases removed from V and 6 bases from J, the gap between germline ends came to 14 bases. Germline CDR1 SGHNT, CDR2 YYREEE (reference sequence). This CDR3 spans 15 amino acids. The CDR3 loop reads CASSAGARVNSPLHF. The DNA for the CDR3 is TGTGCCAGCAGCGCTGGGGCCCGCGTTAATTCACCCCTCCACTTT.

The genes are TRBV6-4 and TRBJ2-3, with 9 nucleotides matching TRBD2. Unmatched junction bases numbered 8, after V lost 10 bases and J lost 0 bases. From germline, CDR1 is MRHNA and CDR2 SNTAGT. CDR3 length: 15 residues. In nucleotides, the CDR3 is TGTGCCATCCGACTAGCGGAGACTAGCACAGATACGCAGTATTTT. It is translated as CAIRLAETSTDTQYF.

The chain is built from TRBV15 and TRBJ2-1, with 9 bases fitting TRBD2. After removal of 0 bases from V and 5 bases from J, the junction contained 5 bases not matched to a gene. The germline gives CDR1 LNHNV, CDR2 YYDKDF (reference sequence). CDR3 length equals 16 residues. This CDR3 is CATSRDMASGDNEQFF. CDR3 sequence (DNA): TGTGCCACCAGCAGAGATATGGCTAGCGGGGACAATGAGCAGTTCTTC.

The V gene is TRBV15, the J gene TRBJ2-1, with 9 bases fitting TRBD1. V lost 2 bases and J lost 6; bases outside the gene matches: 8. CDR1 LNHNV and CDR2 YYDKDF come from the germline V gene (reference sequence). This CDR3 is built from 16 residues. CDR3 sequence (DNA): TGTGCCACCAGCAGAAAACAGGGGGCGTTTTCCAATGAGCAGTTCTTC. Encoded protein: CATSRKQGAFSNEQFF. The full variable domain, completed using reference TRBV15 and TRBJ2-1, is DAMVIQNPRYQVTQFGKPVTLSCSQTLNHNVMYWYQQKSSQAPKLLFHYYDKDFNNEADTPDNFQSRRPNTSFCFLDIRSPGLGDTAMYLCATSRKQGAFSNEQFFGPGTRLTVL.

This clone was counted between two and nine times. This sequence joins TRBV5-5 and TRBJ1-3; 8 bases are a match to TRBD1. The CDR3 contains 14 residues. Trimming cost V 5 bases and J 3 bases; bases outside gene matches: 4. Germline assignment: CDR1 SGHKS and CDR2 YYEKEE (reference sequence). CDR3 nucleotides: TGTGCCAGCAGAAGGACAGGGAGTGGAAACACCATATATTTT. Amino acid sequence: CASRRTGSGNTIYF.

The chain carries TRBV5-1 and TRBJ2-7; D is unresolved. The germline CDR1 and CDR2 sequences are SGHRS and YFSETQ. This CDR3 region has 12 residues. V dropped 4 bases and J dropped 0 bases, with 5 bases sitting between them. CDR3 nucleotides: TGCGCCAGCAGCGCCAGCTCCTACGAGCAGTACTTC. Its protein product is CASSASSYEQYF.

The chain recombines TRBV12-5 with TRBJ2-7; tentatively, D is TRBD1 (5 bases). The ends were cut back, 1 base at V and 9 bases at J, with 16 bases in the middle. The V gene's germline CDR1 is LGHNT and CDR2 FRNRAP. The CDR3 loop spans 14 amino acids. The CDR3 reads CASGLAQGRSVQYF. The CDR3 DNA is TGTGCTAGTGGTTTGGCTCAGGGTCGATCGGTGCAGTACTTC.

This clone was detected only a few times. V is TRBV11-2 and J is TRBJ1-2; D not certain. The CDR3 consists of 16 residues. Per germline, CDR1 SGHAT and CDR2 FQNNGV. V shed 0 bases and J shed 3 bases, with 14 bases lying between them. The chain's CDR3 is CASSLEGRGGHYGYTF. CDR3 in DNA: TGTGCCAGCAGCTTAGAAGGCCGGGGAGGGCACTATGGCTACACCTTC. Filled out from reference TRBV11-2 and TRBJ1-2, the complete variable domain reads EAGVAQSPRYKIIEKRQSVAFWCNPISGHATLYWYQQILGQGPKLLIQFQNNGVVDDSQLPKDRFSAERLKGVDSTLKIQPAKLEDSAVYLCASSLEGRGGHYGYTFGSGTRLTVV.

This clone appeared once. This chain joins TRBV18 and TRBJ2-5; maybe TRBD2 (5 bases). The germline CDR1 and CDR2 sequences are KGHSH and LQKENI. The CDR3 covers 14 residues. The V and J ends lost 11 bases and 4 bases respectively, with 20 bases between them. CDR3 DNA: TGTGCCGGTCCGGGGTTTTGGTGGACAGAGACCCAGTACTTC. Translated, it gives CAGPGFWWTETQYF.

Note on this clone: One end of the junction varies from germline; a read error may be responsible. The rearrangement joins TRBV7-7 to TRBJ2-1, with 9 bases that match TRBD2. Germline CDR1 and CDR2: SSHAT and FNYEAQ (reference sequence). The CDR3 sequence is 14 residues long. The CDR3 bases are TGTGCTAGCAGCTTAGCGGGAGACCACAATGAGCAGTTCTTC. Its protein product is CASSLAGDHNEQFF.

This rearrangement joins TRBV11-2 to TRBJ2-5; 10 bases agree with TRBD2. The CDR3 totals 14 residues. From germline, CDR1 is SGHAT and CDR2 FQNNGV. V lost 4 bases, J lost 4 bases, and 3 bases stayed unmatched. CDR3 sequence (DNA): TGTGCCAGCAGCTCCTCTAGCGGGAGAGAGACCCAGTACTTC. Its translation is CASSSSSGRETQYF. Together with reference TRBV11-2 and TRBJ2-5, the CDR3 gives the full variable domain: EAGVAQSPRYKIIEKRQSVAFWCNPISGHATLYWYQQILGQGPKLLIQFQNNGVVDDSQLPKDRFSAERLKGVDSTLKIQPAKLEDSAVYLCASSSSSGRETQYFGPGTRLLVL.